The rows below give T cell receptor beta chains drawn from one sample of a study of T cells in Graves' hyperthyroidism and ophthalmopathy. Using its own MiXCR run on the multiplex PCR reads, TCRdb lists one record per CDR3 protein. The sample has about 570,000 distinct CDR3 sequences, approximately 14% seen once. The sample taken for sequencing was blood. The origin of the receptors is a middle-aged woman with Graves' hyperthyroidism. CDR3s include the opening cysteine and the closing phenylalanine or tryptophan. D genes are given only for firm matches. Size tells how often a clone was seen (once, few, many) or the class of an expanded clone, and some rows leave it out.

d_gene,j_gene,abundance,v_gene,CDR3nt,CDR3aa
TRBD2,TRBJ2-3,many,TRBV12-3/TRBV12-4,TGTGCCAGCAGGCCCAACCCGGGACTAGCGGGAGATACGCAGTATTTT,CASRPNPGLAGDTQYF
.,TRBJ2-3,.,TRBV5-1,TGCGCCAGCAGCTTGGGTGGCCCCGAAGGTGATACGCAGTATTTT,CASSLGGPEGDTQYF
.,TRBJ2-7,many,TRBV18,TGTGCCAGCTCACCCGGTGCGGAGTCGTTCTACGAGCAGTACTTC,CASSPGAESFYEQYF
.,TRBJ2-1,many,TRBV28,TGTGCCAGCAGTTTAGCCCCATCTGATGAGCAGTTCTTC,CASSLAPSDEQFF
TRBD2,TRBJ2-1,many,TRBV7-2,TGTGCCAGCAGAATTAGCGGGCTAGCGGGAGGCGAGCAGTTCTTC,CASRISGLAGGEQFF
TRBD2,TRBJ2-2,many,TRBV7-9,TGTGCCAGCAGCTCTCGACTAGCGGACCTCACCGGGGAGCTGTTTTTT,CASSSRLADLTGELFF
.,TRBJ1-5,many,TRBV2,TGTGCCAGCAGCGGGACTTATCAGCCCCAGCATTTT,CASSGTYQPQHF
TRBD1,TRBJ2-7,.,TRBV6-5,TGTGCCAGCAGTTATGAATCCGGGACAGTCTCCTACGAGCAGTACTTC,CASSYESGTVSYEQYF
TRBD1,TRBJ1-2,many,TRBV3-1,TGTGCCAGCAGCCAACAACAGGGGAGAGGCTATGGCTACACCTTC,CASSQQQGRGYGYTF
.,TRBJ2-2,.,TRBV10-3,TGTGCCATCAATCAGTCGCGCGGGTCGGCTGGGGAGCTGTTTTTT,CAINQSRGSAGELFF
.,TRBJ1-4,many,TRBV19,TGTGCCAGTGAGAAGGGGTCGGCAACTAATGAAAAACTGTTTTTT,CASEKGSATNEKLFF
.,TRBJ2-7,many,TRBV12-3/TRBV12-4,TGTGCCAGCAGTTACTCCGGGAGCTACTACGAGCAGTACTTC,CASSYSGSYYEQYF
TRBD1,TRBJ1-5,few,TRBV20-1,TGCAGTGCTATCCCAGGGGGCGGTGGTCAGCCCCAGCATTTT,CSAIPGGGGQPQHF
.,TRBJ1-3,.,TRBV5-1,TGCGCCAGCAGCGCGACAGTTACGAGCTCTGGAAACACCATATATTTT,CASSATVTSSGNTIYF
.,TRBJ2-1,many,TRBV5-1,TGCGCCAGCAGCTTGGAGGGAGGAGGCTACAATGAGCAGTTCTTC,CASSLEGGGYNEQFF
.,TRBJ1-3,few,TRBV30,TGTGCCTGGAGTGCCGACCGGGGGTGGGGAAACACCATATATTTT,CAWSADRGWGNTIYF
.,TRBJ1-1,many,TRBV2,TGTGCCGGTACCGGGACAACTGGGACTGAAGCTTTCTTT,CAGTGTTGTEAFF
.,TRBJ2-7,many,TRBV5-1,TGCGCCAGCAGGGAGGGGGCTCCTGGGGAGCAGTACTTC,CASREGAPGEQYF
.,TRBJ2-1,many,TRBV7-9,TGTGCCAGCAGCCGCCCGGGGTGGGGCCCAGTCGATGAGCAGTTCTTC,CASSRPGWGPVDEQFF
TRBD2,TRBJ2-1,few,TRBV15,TGTGCCACCAGCAGTGTTGGGGTGGCTAGCGGGACATACAATGAGCAGTTCTTC,CATSSVGVASGTYNEQFF
TRBD1,TRBJ2-7,.,TRBV29-1,TGCGGCGTAAGTGTCGGGACAGCACACTACGAGCAGTACTTC,CGVSVGTAHYEQYF
TRBD1,TRBJ1-1,.,TRBV20-1,TGCAGTGCTAACAGGGGGCTGAACACTGAAGCTTTCTTT,CSANRGLNTEAFF
.,TRBJ2-1,many,TRBV24-1,TGTGCCACCAGTGGGGCAGCGTCCTACAATGAGCAGTTCTTC,CATSGAASYNEQFF
TRBD1,TRBJ1-1,.,TRBV10-3,TGTGCCATCATGTGGGGACAGGGGGAGACTGAAGCTTTCTTT,CAIMWGQGETEAFF
TRBD2,TRBJ2-1,.,TRBV24-1,TGTGCCACCAGTGATGATAATAGCGGGGGGACCAATGAGCAGTTCTTC,CATSDDNSGGTNEQFF
.,TRBJ1-1,many,TRBV20-1,TGCAGTGCTTCCCGTACTAAAATGAACACTGAAGCTTTCTTT,CSASRTKMNTEAFF
TRBD2,TRBJ2-1,few,TRBV5-1,TGCGCCAGCAGCGCACTAGCGGGAGATAACAATGAGCAGTTCTTC,CASSALAGDNNEQFF
.,TRBJ1-5,many,TRBV2,TGTGCCCAGAGGAGGGAGGGGAATCAGCCCCAGCATTTT,CAQRREGNQPQHF
TRBD1,TRBJ2-1,many,TRBV20-1,TGCAGTGCGACCCGACAGGGGGCCTACAATGAGCAGTTCTTC,CSATRQGAYNEQFF
.,TRBJ1-1,few,TRBV27,TGTGCCAGCGCTTTGGGGGTAGGGAACACTGAAGCTTTCTTT,CASALGVGNTEAFF
TRBD2,TRBJ2-5,.,TRBV6-1,TGTGCCAGCAGTGAATTTTTAGCGGGAGGGCCAGGTGAGACCCAGTACTTC,CASSEFLAGGPGETQYF
.,TRBJ1-2,few,TRBV5-1,TGCGCCAGCAGCTTGAGGATAGAAGGGGGCTACACCTTC,CASSLRIEGGYTF
.,TRBJ2-7,many,TRBV10-2,TGCGCCTCGTTAGGAACGGGAGAGTACGAGCAGTACTTC,CASLGTGEYEQYF
TRBD2,TRBJ2-1,.,TRBV20-1,TGCAGTGCTGGTAGAGCGGGAGGGAAGCCCAATGAGCAGTTCTTC,CSAGRAGGKPNEQFF
.,TRBJ1-4,few,TRBV19,TGTGCCAGTAGTGTATACGGAGTCTTGAGAGAAAAACTGTTTTTT,CASSVYGVLREKLFF
.,TRBJ2-3,many,TRBV2,TGTGCCAGCAGTGAAGAGGTCGGATTGTCCACAGATACGCAGTATTTT,CASSEEVGLSTDTQYF
.,TRBJ1-5,few,TRBV20-1,TGCAGTGCTGCACTTCCGGGACGGAGCAATCAGCCCCAGCATTTT,CSAALPGRSNQPQHF
.,TRBJ1-2,many,TRBV28,TGTGCCAGCAGTTTATCCACGACCCCGTGGGGCTACACCTTC,CASSLSTTPWGYTF
.,TRBJ1-5,many,TRBV7-8,TGTGCCAGCAGCCCTGATCCAAGCAGAAGCAATCAGCCCCAGCATTTT,CASSPDPSRSNQPQHF
TRBD1,TRBJ2-7,many,TRBV11-3,TGTGCCAGCAGCTTAGTCTCGGGACAGACCTACGAGCAGTACTTC,CASSLVSGQTYEQYF
.,TRBJ2-3,many,TRBV30,TGTGCCTGGAAGGTCGGGAGCGATACGCAGTATTTT,CAWKVGSDTQYF